Below, 10 T cell receptor beta chains from the same sample are listed, as sequenced in a study of cytomegalovirus exposure and HLA in healthy donors. Amplification used 60 Vbeta primers and 13 Jbeta primers. Using immunoSEQ multiplex PCR, the repertoire was profiled, and TCRdb retains in-frame clones only, with some absent. The sample's table shows just over 80,000 clones. The source material was PBMCs. The receptors originated from a woman aged 25-40 years in good health and CMV-seronegative.

V and J are TRBV5-8 and TRBJ1-1, with D possibly TRBD1 on 5 matching bases. Trimming cost V 6 bases and J 4 bases, with 19 bases left between them. The CDR3 is made up of 15 amino acids. Germline V lookup: CDR1 SGHTS, CDR2 YDEGEE. This CDR3 is CASTIGGGKSTEAFF. The CDR3 bases are TGTGCCAGCACCATTGGCGGGGGTAAAAGCACTGAAGCTTTCTTT.

V is TRBV6-6 and J is TRBJ2-5; D might be TRBD1 (6 bases). With 6 bases removed from V and 5 bases from J, the gap between germline ends came to 16 bases. The CDR3 has 14 residues. The germline CDR1 and CDR2 sequences are MNHNY and SVGAGI (reference sequence). As DNA, the CDR3 is TGTGCCAGCAGGCTAACAGGGCGGCGGGAGACCCAGTACTTC. As protein: CASRLTGRRETQYF.

The chain carries TRBV7-9 and TRBJ1-1; 8 bases line up with TRBD1. V shed 0 bases and J 9 bases; nucleotides not matched to a gene: 15. The germline CDR1 and CDR2 sequences are SEHNR and FQNEAQ (reference sequence). The CDR3 has 17 residues. CDR3: CASSLAIGQGAQGKAFF. Written as DNA, the CDR3 is TGTGCCAGCAGCTTAGCGATCGGGCAGGGGGCGCAAGGTAAAGCTTTCTTT.

The genes are TRBV7-2 and TRBJ1-6; TRBD1 matches at 8 bases. This CDR3 contains 18 residues. V gave up 4 bases and J gave up 4 bases; unmatched junction bases: 12. CDR1 is SGHTA and CDR2 is FQGNSA in the germline V gene. The CDR3 here is CASSSSLPGGSYNSPLHF. As DNA, the CDR3 is TGTGCCAGCAGCTCCTCCCTTCCAGGGGGCTCTTATAATTCACCCCTCCACTTT.

The CDR3 DNA sequence: TGTGCCAGCAGATATGCAGGAGGGGTAAACTATGGCTACACCTTC. Protein product: CASRYAGGVNYGYTF. The V gene is TRBV5-6, the J gene TRBJ1-2, with D possibly being TRBD1 (5 bases). Between the trimmed V and J ends, which lost 5 bases and 2 bases, there was a span of 16 bases. CDR1 and CDR2 (germline): SGHDT, YYEEEE. CDR3 length: 15 amino acids.

As for this clone: A junction boundary mismatches the germline segment, possibly from a read error. This chain links TRBV10-1 with TRBJ2-3; TRBD1 is a possible D gene (6 bases). Germline CDR1 and CDR2: WNHNN and SYGVQD (reference sequence). This CDR3 region has 11 residues. CDR3: CASSERTEECF. CDR3 DNA sequence: TGCGCCAGCAGTGAGAGGACAGAGGAGTGTTTT.

The chain is built from TRBV7-9 and TRBJ2-7, with D unresolved. The ends were cut back, 5 bases at V and 3 bases at J, with 8 bases in the middle. The CDR3 length is 12 residues. Germline CDR1 SEHNR, CDR2 FQNEAQ (reference sequence). This CDR3 reads CASSPDDYEQYF. DNA of the CDR3: TGTGCCAGCAGCCCAGATGACTACGAGCAGTACTTC.

The chain joins TRBV5-8 to TRBJ1-5; D is possibly TRBD1 (6 bases). V was cut by 2 bases and J by 1 base, with 13 bases left in between. Looked up from germline, CDR1 is SGHTS and CDR2 is YDEGEE. This CDR3 comprises 16 residues. In DNA, the CDR3 is TGTGCCAGCAGCTTACAGGGAAGAGGGAGCAATCAGCCCCAGCATTTT. This codes for CASSLQGRGSNQPQHF.

V gene TRBV4-1 combines with J gene TRBJ1-1, with a weak D call TRBD1 (6 bases). This CDR3 region has 15 residues. V was pared by 1 base and J by 1 base, with 10 bases between. Per the germline V gene, CDR1 is MGHRA and CDR2 is YSYEKL. CDR3 sequence reads: CASSQGEQGNTEAFF. CDR3 nucleotide sequence: TGCGCCAGCAGCCAAGGGGAACAGGGGAACACTGAAGCTTTCTTT.

Of note for this clone: This same CDR3 is encoded by further DNA sequences in the sample. The rearrangement joins TRBV4-1 to TRBJ2-7; D is uncertain. Germline V gene sequence: CDR1 MGHRA, CDR2 YSYEKL. This CDR3 is 13 amino acids long. The V end lost 0 bases, the J end lost 4 bases, and 7 bases lay between the germline ends. The CDR3 is CASSQDLEYEQYF. The CDR3, as DNA: TGCGCCAGCAGCCAAGATCTAGAATACGAGCAGTACTTC.